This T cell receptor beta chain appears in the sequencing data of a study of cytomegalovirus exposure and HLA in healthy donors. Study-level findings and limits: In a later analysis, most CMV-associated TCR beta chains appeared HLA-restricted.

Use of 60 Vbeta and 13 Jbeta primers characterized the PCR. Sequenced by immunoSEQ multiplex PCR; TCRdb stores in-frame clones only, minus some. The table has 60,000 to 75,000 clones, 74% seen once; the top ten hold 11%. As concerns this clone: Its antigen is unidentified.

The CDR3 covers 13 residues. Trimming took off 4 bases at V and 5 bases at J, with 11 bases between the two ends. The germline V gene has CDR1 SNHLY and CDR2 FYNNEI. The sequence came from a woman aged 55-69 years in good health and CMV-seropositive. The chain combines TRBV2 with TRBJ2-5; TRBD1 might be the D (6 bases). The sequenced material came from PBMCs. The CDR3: CASSGNRGETQYF. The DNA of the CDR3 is TGTGCCAGCAGTGGGAATAGGGGGGAGACCCAGTACTTC.